Shown below are 30 T cell receptor beta chains from a single sample sequenced in a study of blood T cell repertoires in COVID-19. Repertoires were generated with immunoSEQ multiplex PCR, while TCRdb's copy carries only in-frame clones and drops some. This table has approximately 250,000 clones, around 90% appearing once. Sequencing was done on a sample of PBMCs or T cells enriched from blood (not recorded which). The origin of the receptors is a woman in her forties who had been exposed to COVID-19.

A remark on this clone: Other DNA sequences in this specimen translate into the identical CDR3. The chain couples TRBV24-1 to TRBJ2-2, with TRBD2 matching over 9 bases. Germline CDR1 is KGHDR and CDR2 is SFDVKD. J was trimmed by 4 bases and V by 1 base; bases with no gene match: 0. This CDR3 spans 15 amino acids. The CDR3 protein is CATSDLAGGTGELFF. The CDR3, as DNA: TGTGCCACCAGTGATTTAGCGGGGGGCACCGGGGAGCTGTTTTTT.

The chain couples TRBV7-2 to TRBJ2-7; 11 bases agree with TRBD2. This CDR3 is built from 14 residues. The germline gives CDR1 SGHTA, CDR2 FQGNSA. V shed 5 bases, J shed 4 bases, and the junction held 4 bases outside the gene matches. CDR3 sequence: CASSPLAGGYEQYF. The CDR3 DNA sequence: TGTGCCAGCAGCCCCCTAGCGGGGGGTTACGAGCAGTACTTC.

The chain has TRBV4-2 and TRBJ2-1, with TRBD2 matching 8 bases. CDR1 and CDR2 from the germline V gene are LGHNA and YNFKEQ. J was trimmed by 1 base and V by 1 base; bases with no gene match: 3. The CDR3 is 16 amino acids. CDR3 DNA sequence: TGTGCCAGCAGCCAAGCGGGAGGGGGGTCCTACAATGAGCAGTTCTTC. Encoded protein: CASSQAGGGSYNEQFF.

This clone has only one observation. This chain uses TRBV3-1 (or the pseudogene TRBV3-2) with TRBJ2-3, with 11 bases lining up with TRBD2. Germline V gene data show CDR1 as LGHDT and CDR2 as YNNKEL (reference sequence). This CDR3 has 19 residues. The V gene end was trimmed by 6 bases and the J gene end by 1 base; junction bases not matched to a gene: 15. The CDR3 reads CASSPTSGSTPWGTDTQYF. CDR3 coding DNA: TGTGCCAGCAGTCCTACTAGCGGGAGTACCCCTTGGGGCACAGATACGCAGTATTTT.

This chain joins TRBV9 and TRBJ2-1, with 11 bases fitting TRBD1. This CDR3 comprises 16 residues. Germline assignment: CDR1 SGDLS and CDR2 YYNGEE. V was pared by 2 bases and J by 4 bases, with 5 bases of the junction left unmatched. DNA for the CDR3: TGTGCCAGCAGCGTCAGGACAGGGGGCGCTTACAATGAGCAGTTCTTC. Translated: CASSVRTGGAYNEQFF.

V and J are TRBV19 and TRBJ1-5; 9 nucleotides agree with TRBD1. V trimming: 3 bases; J trimming: 4 bases; junction bases outside the gene matches: 4. This CDR3 is built from 15 residues. Per germline, CDR1 LNHDA and CDR2 SQIVND (reference sequence). This CDR3 reads CASSMRQGDNQPQHF. CDR3 nucleotides: TGTGCCAGTAGTATGCGACAGGGGGATAATCAGCCCCAGCATTTT. Drawing the rest from reference TRBV19 and TRBJ1-5, the complete variable domain is DGGITQSPKYLFRKEGQNVTLSCEQNLNHDAMYWYRQDPGQGLRLIYYSQIVNDFQKGDIAEGYSVSREKKESFPLTVTSAQKNPTAFYLCASSMRQGDNQPQHFGDGTRLSIL.

The chain is built from TRBV6-5 and TRBJ1-3, with D tentatively TRBD1 (5 bases). Germline V lookup: CDR1 MNHEY, CDR2 SVGAGI. The CDR3 runs 14 residues. V lost 5 bases and J lost 0, with 8 bases in between. The CDR3 is CASSQGSSGNTIYF. The CDR3 nucleotides read TGTGCCAGCAGTCAGGGCAGCTCTGGAAACACCATATATTTT.

The J gene is TRBJ2-5, the V gene TRBV10-3, with 11 bases lining up with TRBD1. Germline V gene lookup returns CDR1 ENHRY and CDR2 SYGVKD. Unmatched junction bases numbered 4, after V lost 2 bases and J lost 5 bases. The CDR3 extends over 15 amino acids. Here the CDR3 reads CAISEQGQGEETQYF. DNA of the CDR3: TGTGCCATCAGTGAGCAGGGACAGGGGGAGGAGACCCAGTACTTC.

The DNA for the CDR3 is TGTGCCAGTAGTATTTCAGTGGGGCGTCAGAACACTGAAGCTTTCTTT. This codes for CASSISVGRQNTEAFF. The V call is TRBV19, the J call TRBJ1-1; perhaps TRBD1 as D (5 bases). This CDR3 comprises 16 residues. Trimming took 3 bases from V and 1 from J, leaving 15 bases between them. Germline V gene sequence: CDR1 LNHDA, CDR2 SQIVND (reference sequence).

In this sample, this clone turned up once. The V gene is TRBV2, the J gene TRBJ1-4; 9 nucleotides align to TRBD1. The germline CDR1 and CDR2 sequences are SNHLY and FYNNEI. V shed 6 bases, J shed 8 bases, and the junction held 13 bases outside the gene matches. CDR3 length: 16 amino acids. CDR3 protein: CASRKRTGTGREKLFF. The CDR3 DNA reads TGTGCCAGCAGGAAGAGGACCGGGACAGGGAGGGAAAAACTGTTTTTT.

The chain uses TRBV30 and TRBJ1-5, with D possibly TRBD1 on 5 matching bases. Germline-derived CDR1 and CDR2 are GTSNPN and SVGIG (reference sequence). Between the trimmed V and J ends, which lost 0 bases and 6 bases, there was a span of 15 bases. This CDR3 spans 15 amino acids. CDR3 sequence: CAWSVPDSLGQPQHF. The CDR3 region has the DNA TGTGCCTGGAGTGTTCCTGACAGCTTGGGTCAGCCCCAGCATTTT.

This chain uses TRBV6-5 with TRBJ1-2; 7 bases map to TRBD1. This CDR3 region has 14 residues. V was clipped by 0 bases and J by 6 bases; unmatched bases: 4. Germline V gene lookup returns CDR1 MNHEY and CDR2 SVGAGI. The CDR3 is CASSYSGTVNGYTF. The DNA for the CDR3 is TGTGCCAGCAGTTACTCCGGGACAGTAAATGGCTACACCTTC.

The J gene is TRBJ1-4, the V gene TRBV28; 8 positions agree with TRBD1. This CDR3 spans 14 amino acids. V shed 4 bases, J shed 6 bases, and the junction held 4 bases outside the gene matches. In germline, CDR1 is MDHEN, CDR2 SYDVKM. The CDR3 DNA is TGTGCCAGCAGTTCGACAGGGGCCTATGAAAAACTGTTTTTT. Translated: CASSSTGAYEKLFF.

This clone was counted a single time. This chain uses TRBV19 with TRBJ2-7, with D maybe TRBD1 (5 bases). V lost 5 bases, J lost 3 bases, and 11 bases lay in between. Germline V gene sequence: CDR1 LNHDA, CDR2 SQIVND (reference sequence). The CDR3 is 13 residues long. The CDR3 nucleotides are TGTGCCAGTAGTCAGGGTTGGGACTACGAGCAGTACTTC. As protein: CASSQGWDYEQYF.

CDR3 sequence reads: CASSSAAAGTGTEAFF. CDR3 sequence (DNA): TGCGCCAGCAGCTCGGCAGCCGCGGGGACAGGTACTGAAGCTTTCTTT. The V gene is TRBV5-1, the J gene TRBJ1-1; 8 bases align to TRBD1. In germline, CDR1 is SGHRS, CDR2 YFSETQ. The CDR3 has 16 residues. Trimming took 3 bases from V and 5 from J; bases not matched to a gene: 12. Together with reference TRBV5-1 and TRBJ1-1, the CDR3 gives the full variable domain: KAGVTQTPRYLIKTRGQQVTLSCSPISGHRSVSWYQQTPGQGLQFLFEYFSETQRNKGNFPGRFSGRQFSNSRSEMNVSTLELGDSALYLCASSSAAAGTGTEAFFGQGTRLTVV.

The chain recombines TRBV4-2 with TRBJ2-1; 9 nucleotides agree with TRBD2. The CDR3 has 17 residues. From germline, CDR1 is LGHNA and CDR2 YNFKEQ. V was pared by 1 base and J by 7 bases, with 11 bases of the junction left unmatched. The CDR3 is CASSQGASGTTRNEQFF. The CDR3 DNA is TGTGCCAGCAGCCAAGGGGCTAGCGGGACGACCCGTAATGAGCAGTTCTTC.

The chain carries TRBV6-4 and TRBJ1-2; D not resolved. This CDR3 region has 12 residues. V dropped 4 bases and J dropped 4 bases, with 7 bases sitting between them. Per the germline V gene, CDR1 is MRHNA and CDR2 is SNTAGT. This CDR3 reads CASSGSLYGYTF. CDR3 DNA sequence: TGTGCCAGCAGTGGTTCCCTCTATGGCTACACCTTC.

The chain has TRBV7-2 and TRBJ1-1, with 9 nucleotides matching TRBD1. Germline lookup yields CDR1 SGHTA and CDR2 FQGNSA. After removal of 10 bases from V and 4 bases from J, the junction contained 10 bases not matched to a gene. This CDR3 has 14 residues. The CDR3 reads CATITGQGLTEAFF. CDR3 bases: TGTGCCACTATTACCGGACAGGGGCTCACTGAAGCTTTCTTT.

The chain is built from TRBV18 and TRBJ1-5; 11 bases align to TRBD1. Looked up from germline, CDR1 is KGHSH and CDR2 is LQKENI. The CDR3 totals 16 residues. The ends lost 4 bases at V and 0 bases at J; junction bases unmatched: 2. In DNA, the CDR3 is TGTGCCAGCTCACAAGGGACAGGGGGTAGCAATCAGCCCCAGCATTTT. Translated, it gives CASSQGTGGSNQPQHF.

V gene TRBV14 combines with J gene TRBJ2-1, with D unclear. Germline V lookup: CDR1 SGHDN, CDR2 FVKESK. The V and J ends lost 4 bases and 7 bases respectively, with 17 bases between them. This CDR3 spans 15 amino acids. The CDR3 here is CASSPGSHPGNEQFF. The DNA for the CDR3 is TGTGCCAGCAGCCCGGGTAGCCACCCCGGGAATGAGCAGTTCTTC.

Details on this clone: The junction departs from the called germline gene at one end, perhaps through a read error. The rearrangement links TRBV5-1 to TRBJ2-1; 8 positions agree with TRBD1. CDR1 is SGHRS and CDR2 is YFSETQ in the germline V gene. CDR3 length equals 13 residues. The CDR3: CASRGTGYNEQFF. CDR3 nucleotide sequence: TGTGCCAGCAGGGGGACAGGCTACAATGAGCAGTTCTTC.

There are a few counts of this clone. Here the CDR3 reads CAIRGQGTHEQYV. CDR3 nucleotides: TGTGCCATCAGGGGACAGGGGACCCACGAGCAGTACGTC. The chain uses TRBV10-3 and TRBJ2-7; 10 bases map to TRBD1. The CDR3 is made up of 13 amino acids. J was trimmed by 5 bases and V by 6 bases; bases with no gene match: 4. Looked up from germline, CDR1 is ENHRY and CDR2 is SYGVKD.

A single count supports this clone. The V and J genes are TRBV28 and TRBJ2-1; 8 bases fit TRBD1. The V gene end was trimmed by 5 bases and the J gene end by 9 bases; junction bases not matched to a gene: 6. There are 13 residues in the CDR3. Germline V lookup: CDR1 MDHEN, CDR2 SYDVKM. The CDR3 DNA follows: TGTGCCAGCAGTACGAGACAGGGGATTGAGCAGTTCTTC. It encodes CASSTRQGIEQFF.

V and J are TRBV27 and TRBJ1-6, with 7 nucleotides matching TRBD1. The trim removed 7 bases at V and 4 bases at J, leaving 10 bases unmatched. This CDR3 contains 16 residues. CDR1 is MNHEY and CDR2 is SMNVEV in the germline V gene (reference sequence). The CDR3 DNA reads as TGTGCCAGCATTAAGGGGGCGAAGAGGTATAATTCACCCCTCCACTTT. Translating gives CASIKGAKRYNSPLHF.

This chain joins TRBV30 and TRBJ2-5, with D possibly matching TRBD1 (6 bases). The CDR3 loop spans 13 amino acids. The germline V gene has CDR1 GTSNPN and CDR2 SVGIG (reference sequence). Trimming left V 8 bases short and J 13 bases short, with 26 bases between. This chain's CDR3 is CALQPDPGASRYF. DNA for the CDR3: TGTGCCCTTCAACCTGACCCAGGGGCCTCCCGGTACTTC. Looking up the rest from reference TRBV30 and TRBJ2-5 gives the full variable domain: SQTIHQWPATLVQPVGSPLSLECTVEGTSNPNLYWYRQAAGRGLQLLFYSVGIGQISSEVPQNLSASRPQDRQFILSSKKLLLSDSGFYLCALQPDPGASRYFGPGTRLLVL.

This chain links TRBV28 with TRBJ1-6, with 8 nucleotides matching TRBD1. CDR3 length equals 17 residues. Per germline, CDR1 MDHEN and CDR2 SYDVKM. J gave up 1 base and V 3 bases, and 5 bases lay outside the gene matches. CDR3 coding DNA: TGTGCCAGCAGTTTGTCAGGGGGCAATTCCTATAATTCACCCCTCCACTTT. It translates to CASSLSGGNSYNSPLHF.

This clone was recorded a few times. This specimen includes other DNA sequences encoding the same CDR3. The chain recombines TRBV6-5 with TRBJ2-5; weak D call: TRBD2 (5 bases). Germline lookup yields CDR1 MNHEY and CDR2 SVGAGI. CDR3 size: 11 residues. V gave up 6 bases and J gave up 4 bases, with 6 bases separating them. The CDR3 is CASREVETQYF. CDR3 bases: TGTGCCAGCAGGGAGGTAGAGACCCAGTACTTC.

This clone was seen once. The V gene is TRBV18, the J gene TRBJ1-1; a possible D gene is TRBD1 (6 bases). The CDR3 totals 15 residues. Germline loops: CDR1 KGHSH, CDR2 LQKENI. Trimming left V 3 bases short and J 1 base short, with 12 bases between. The CDR3 nucleotides are TGTGCCAGCTCACCTCGTACAGGGACGAACACTGAAGCTTTCTTT. This sequence encodes CASSPRTGTNTEAFF.

The rearrangement uses TRBV4-2 and TRBJ2-4, with TRBD2 matching over 10 bases. V lost 1 base to trimming and J lost 0 bases; unmatched junction nucleotides: 6. This CDR3 has 18 residues. CDR1 is LGHNA, CDR2 YNFKEQ, per germline. Here the CDR3 reads CASSQGTSGGLAKNIQYF. In nucleotides, the CDR3 is TGTGCCAGCAGCCAAGGGACTAGCGGAGGTCTAGCCAAAAACATTCAGTACTTC.

The chain couples TRBV29-1 to TRBJ1-1; D is possibly TRBD1 (5 bases). V was shortened by 0 bases and J by 3 bases, with 14 bases between the two germline ends. The germline V gene encodes CDR1 SQVTM and CDR2 ANQGSEA. There are 15 residues in the CDR3. The CDR3 nucleotides are TGCAGCGTTGAAGATCCCGCAGGGAGGGACACTGAAGCTTTCTTT. Amino acids: CSVEDPAGRDTEAFF.